The text below deals with one T cell receptor beta chain. The length of the CDR3 is 11 residues. V was shortened by 3 bases and J by 14 bases, with 13 bases between the two germline ends. Measured with immunoSEQ multiplex PCR; TCRdb has only the in-frame clones, and not every one. Of about 140,000 clones in the sample, around three quarters were seen once. This specimen comes from a study of blood T cell repertoires in COVID-19. The receptor comes from a man in his sixties with acute or convalescent COVID-19. V usage is TRBV12-3 or TRBV12-4 and J usage is TRBJ1-2; D is unresolved. The sample comprised peripheral blood. CDR3 sequence: CASSLRGLGTF. CDR3 nucleotide sequence: TGTGCCAGCAGTTTGAGAGGGTTAGGTACCTTC.